The 17 T cell receptor beta chains below were found in one sample sequenced in a study of blood T cell repertoires in COVID-19. The data were produced by immunoSEQ multiplex PCR, yet TCRdb's version contains in-frame clones alone and is incomplete. The data contain 130,000 to 150,000 clones, approximately 83% of them seen just once; the ten biggest clones take up under 9.5%. The sample comprised PBMCs or T cells enriched from blood (not recorded which). The source of these receptors is a man aged 45-60 years who had recovered from COVID-19.

The rearrangement joins TRBV5-1 to TRBJ1-1, with D maybe TRBD1 (5 bases). Germline V lookup: CDR1 SGHRS, CDR2 YFSETQ. The CDR3 has 14 residues. Trimming removed 3 bases from V and 3 bases from J, with 12 bases in between. CDR3 in amino acids: CASSSPPGDTEAFF. The CDR3 DNA follows: TGCGCCAGCAGCTCTCCCCCGGGGGACACTGAAGCTTTCTTT.

V gene TRBV18 combines with J gene TRBJ2-1; D is perhaps TRBD2 (5 bases). V was shortened by 3 bases and J by 6 bases, with 27 bases between the two germline ends. The CDR3 totals 19 residues. Germline-derived CDR1 and CDR2 are KGHSH and LQKENI. CDR3 sequence reads: CASSPRRTYDTEGSNEQFF. As DNA, the CDR3 is TGTGCCAGCTCACCTCGGCGAACATATGACACTGAAGGGAGCAATGAGCAGTTCTTC.

The chain joins TRBV7-2 to TRBJ1-5, with TRBD1 identical over 9 bases. The CDR3 is made up of 15 amino acids. CDR1 is SGHTA and CDR2 is FQGNSA in the germline V gene. Trimming cost V 5 bases and J 6 bases; bases outside gene matches: 8. CDR3 amino acids: CASSPQGQGGQPQHF. Here the CDR3 DNA reads TGTGCCAGCAGCCCCCAGGGACAGGGCGGTCAGCCCCAGCATTTT. The complete variable domain, with remaining parts taken from reference TRBV7-2 and TRBJ1-5, reads GAGVSQSPSNKVTEKGKDVELRCDPISGHTALYWYRQSLGQGLEFLIYFQGNSAPDKSGLPSDRFSAERTGGSVSTLTIQRTQQEDSAVYLCASSPQGQGGQPQHFGDGTRLSIL.

J is TRBJ1-2 and V is TRBV28; D ambiguous. This CDR3 comprises 12 residues. V was pared by 4 bases and J by 3 bases, with 6 bases between. The germline CDR1 and CDR2 sequences are MDHEN and SYDVKM. The CDR3 reads CASSWQYYGYTF. The CDR3 coding sequence is TGTGCCAGCAGTTGGCAGTACTATGGCTACACCTTC.

The rearrangement links TRBV5-1 to TRBJ2-7; D remains unclear. The CDR3 runs to 13 residues. Germline CDR1 and CDR2: SGHRS and YFSETQ. Trimming stripped 0 bases from V and 2 bases from J, with 6 bases between. In DNA form, the CDR3 reads TGCGCCAGCAGCTTGGCAGCGACCTACGAGCAGTACTTC. It specifies CASSLAATYEQYF.

Ten or more counts support this clone. CDR3: CASSDRRAGKYSPPDQPQHF. The CDR3 DNA follows: TGTGCCAGCAGTGATCGACGTGCAGGAAAATACTCTCCACCCGATCAGCCCCAGCATTTT. The chain recombines TRBV6-1 with TRBJ1-5; D unresolved. There are 20 residues in the CDR3. Per germline, CDR1 MNHNS and CDR2 SASEGT. Trimming took 3 bases from V and 5 from J, leaving 29 bases between them.

The CDR3 loop is CASSQAQGRLAGGPPTDTQYF. In DNA form, the CDR3 reads TGTGCCAGCAGCCAAGCACAGGGGCGGCTAGCGGGGGGGCCTCCCACAGATACGCAGTATTTT. The chain employs TRBV9 and TRBJ2-3; 12 nucleotides match TRBD2. This CDR3 spans 21 amino acids. Germline lookup yields CDR1 SGDLS and CDR2 YYNGEE. Trimming removed 4 bases from V and 2 bases from J; junction bases left unmatched: 20.

This clone was found a few times. This chain joins TRBV3-1 (or the pseudogene TRBV3-2) and TRBJ1-1, with 7 bases matching TRBD1. V gave up 0 bases and J gave up 1 base; unmatched junction bases: 5. This CDR3 comprises 16 residues. CDR1 is LGHDT, CDR2 YNNKEL, per germline (reference sequence). The CDR3 DNA reads as TGTGCCAGCAGCCAAGAGACAGGGTGGAGGAACACTGAAGCTTTCTTT. This codes for CASSQETGWRNTEAFF.

The chain recombines TRBV5-5 with TRBJ1-2; 8 bases match TRBD1. V lost 6 bases and J lost 6; bases outside the gene matches: 7. Germline CDR1 is SGHKS and CDR2 is YYEKEE (reference sequence). The CDR3 spans 13 residues. The CDR3 sequence: CASTSTGVNGYTF. The CDR3 DNA is TGTGCCAGCACCTCGACAGGGGTCAATGGCTACACCTTC.

The rearrangement uses TRBV19 and TRBJ2-7, with D possibly TRBD1 on 6 matching bases. The CDR3 extends over 13 amino acids. Germline CDR1 reads LNHDA; CDR2 reads SQIVND (reference sequence). Trimming pared 4 bases from V and 2 bases from J, leaving 9 bases between. CDR3: CASSRQVAYEQYF. The DNA of the CDR3 is TGTGCCAGTAGTAGACAGGTTGCCTACGAGCAGTACTTC.

J is TRBJ2-3 and V is TRBV7-9; TRBD1 matches at 7 bases. The length of the CDR3 is 16 residues. J gave up 0 bases and V 5 bases, and 8 bases lay outside the gene matches. Germline V lookup: CDR1 SEHNR, CDR2 FQNEAQ (reference sequence). CDR3 bases: TGTGCCAGCAGCGGGCGACAGGGAATGAGCACAGATACGCAGTATTTT. Residues: CASSGRQGMSTDTQYF. Supplemented by reference TRBV7-9 and TRBJ2-3, the full variable domain reads DTGVSQNPRHKITKRGQNVTFRCDPISEHNRLYWYRQTLGQGPEFLTYFQNEAQLEKSRLLSDRFSAERPKGSFSTLEIQRTEQGDSAMYLCASSGRQGMSTDTQYFGPGTRLTVL.

The chain uses TRBV9 and TRBJ2-7; TRBD1 agrees at 7 bases. Germline V gene data show CDR1 as SGDLS and CDR2 as YYNGEE. The CDR3 is 15 amino acids. V lost 0 bases, J lost 0 bases, and 3 bases stayed unmatched. The CDR3 region has the DNA TGTGCCAGCAGCGTAGGTTGGGACAGCTCCTACGAGCAGTACTTC. It codes for CASSVGWDSSYEQYF.

The chain joins TRBV10-1 to TRBJ1-1; unclear D gene. V was clipped by 0 bases and J by 4 bases, with 9 bases between them. CDR3 size: 14 residues. Looked up from germline, CDR1 is WNHNN and CDR2 is SYGVQD (reference sequence). The chain's CDR3 is CASSESVEGTEAFF. The CDR3 DNA follows: TGCGCCAGCAGTGAGTCTGTGGAGGGCACTGAAGCTTTCTTT.

The rearrangement joins TRBV5-4 to TRBJ1-1; 8 nucleotides align to TRBD1. The junction had 4 bases not matched to a gene; V was cut back by 4 bases and J by 8 bases. The germline V gene encodes CDR1 SGHNT and CDR2 YYREEE (reference sequence). The CDR3 consists of 12 residues. This chain's CDR3 is CASSPWTGEAFF. CDR3 DNA: TGTGCCAGCAGCCCATGGACAGGGGAAGCTTTCTTT.

This clone showed up just a few times. The genes are TRBV2 and TRBJ2-7; TRBD1 matches at 9 bases. Germline CDR1 SNHLY, CDR2 FYNNEI. Trimming took 8 bases from V and 7 from J; bases not matched to a gene: 12. The length of the CDR3 is 14 residues. CDR3 in DNA: TGTGCCAGCGCAAGACCGGGACAGGGTGAGGAGCAGTACTTC. It codes for CASARPGQGEEQYF.

J is TRBJ2-1 and V is TRBV19; a possible D gene is TRBD1 (5 bases). V was trimmed by 3 bases and J by 6 bases, leaving 21 bases between them. The CDR3 has 17 residues. The V gene's germline CDR1 is LNHDA and CDR2 SQIVND (reference sequence). CDR3 region: CASSIPAGISDINEQFF. The CDR3 bases are TGTGCCAGTAGTATCCCTGCAGGGATCTCGGACATCAATGAGCAGTTCTTC.

The rearrangement uses TRBV3-1 (or the pseudogene TRBV3-2) and TRBJ2-7; 8 nucleotides agree with TRBD2. The V segment lost 4 bases and the J segment 3 bases; nucleotides outside the gene matches: 17. Looked up from germline, CDR1 is LGHDT and CDR2 is YNNKEL (reference sequence). This CDR3 has 18 amino acids. In DNA, the CDR3 is TGTGCCAGCAGCCCCTGGGGCGGCGGGGGGCCCCAGAGCTACGAGCAGTACTTC. This encodes CASSPWGGGGPQSYEQYF.